The clone carrying this T cell receptor (beta chain) was seen ten or more times. With molecular barcodes, quantitative 5'-RACE was used to make the TCR beta libraries. TCRdb processed the 5' RACE reads anew with MiXCR; each CDR3 protein has one entry. This table holds around 150,000 distinct CDR3 sequences, around 6.6% found once. This specimen belongs to a study of CD8 T cells in ankylosing spondylitis. Per germline, CDR1 DFQATT and CDR2 SNEGSKA (reference sequence). There are 14 residues in the CDR3. V dropped 3 bases and J dropped 0 bases, with 9 bases sitting between them. The chain links TRBV20-1 to TRBJ2-4; D is unclear. Sequencing used blood, either unsorted or a sorted T cell fraction (not recorded which). The clonotype was recovered from a female donor with ankylosing spondylitis or in good health (not recorded which). The CDR3 DNA reads as TGCAGTGCTAGGCCCAGCTTAGCCAAAAACATTCAGTACTTC. This codes for CSARPSLAKNIQYF.